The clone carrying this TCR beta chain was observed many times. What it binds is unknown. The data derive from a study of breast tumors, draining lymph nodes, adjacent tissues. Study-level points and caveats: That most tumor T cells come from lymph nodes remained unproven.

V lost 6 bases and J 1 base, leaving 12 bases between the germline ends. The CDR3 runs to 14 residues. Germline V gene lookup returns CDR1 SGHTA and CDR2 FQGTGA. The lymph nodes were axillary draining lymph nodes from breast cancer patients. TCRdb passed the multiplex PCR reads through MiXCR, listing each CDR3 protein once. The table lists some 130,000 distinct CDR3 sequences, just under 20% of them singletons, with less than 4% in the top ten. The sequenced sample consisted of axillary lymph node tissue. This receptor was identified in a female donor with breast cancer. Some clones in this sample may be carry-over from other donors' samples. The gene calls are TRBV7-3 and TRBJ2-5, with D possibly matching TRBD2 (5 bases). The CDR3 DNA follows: TGTGCCAGCAGGCCTGGAGGCTCCCAAGAGACCCAGTACTTC. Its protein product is CASRPGGSQETQYF.